This entry is about one T cell receptor (beta chain). Antigen specificity is unknown. TCRdb independently ran MiXCR on the RT-PCR reads; one entry per CDR3 protein. The table includes 180,000 or so distinct CDR3 sequences, approximately 12% detected once. This specimen belongs to a study of response to subunit inactivated influenza vaccine. Study outcomes and limitations: Authors suggested that a seasonal influenza vaccination recruits few new T cells each time.

The same specimen was also included in a second study, on T cells expressing NK-cell markers. That work contributes: Beta-chain TCR cDNA was generated via 5'RACE template switching with UMIs. TCR beta repertoires came from sorted CD3+CD56+NKG2C+, CD3+CD56+NKG2C- and CD3+CD56-NKG2C+ T cells. Dominant NKG2C+ clonotype frequencies of about 1.0-7.0% of CD8+ T cells were measured in over 5 donors. Also leading the CD3+CD56-NKG2C+ fraction in a few donors were these clonotypes.

The source was CD8+ T cells sorted from PBMCs, collected roughly 13 days after vaccination. This clonotype was obtained from a man aged 50-60 years who received an inactivated influenza vaccine.

The CDR3 sequence is CASSPGSLGYEQYF. CDR3 nucleotide sequence: TGTGCCAGCAGCCCCGGGTCCCTGGGCTACGAGCAGTACTTC. V and J are TRBV11-1 and TRBJ2-7, with D uncertain. V lost 5 bases and J lost 3, with 14 bases in between. The CDR3 extends over 14 amino acids. Germline V CDR1 and CDR2: SGHAT, FQDESV (reference sequence).